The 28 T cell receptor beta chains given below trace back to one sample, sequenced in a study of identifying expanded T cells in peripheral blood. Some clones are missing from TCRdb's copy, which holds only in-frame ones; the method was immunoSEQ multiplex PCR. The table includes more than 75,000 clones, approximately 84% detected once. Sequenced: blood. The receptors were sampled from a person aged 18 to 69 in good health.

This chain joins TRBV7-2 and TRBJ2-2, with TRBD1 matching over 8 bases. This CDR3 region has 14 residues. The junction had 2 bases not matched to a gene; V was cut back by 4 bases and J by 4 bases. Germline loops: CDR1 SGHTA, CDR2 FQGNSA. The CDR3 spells CASSSGQATGELFF. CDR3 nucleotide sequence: TGTGCCAGCAGCTCGGGACAGGCCACCGGGGAGCTGTTTTTT.

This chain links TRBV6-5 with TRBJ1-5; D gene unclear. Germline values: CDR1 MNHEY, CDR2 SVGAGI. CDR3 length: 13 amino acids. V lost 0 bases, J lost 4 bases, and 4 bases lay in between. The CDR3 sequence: CASSYSHNQPQHF. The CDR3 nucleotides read TGTGCCAGCAGTTACTCCCATAATCAGCCCCAGCATTTT.

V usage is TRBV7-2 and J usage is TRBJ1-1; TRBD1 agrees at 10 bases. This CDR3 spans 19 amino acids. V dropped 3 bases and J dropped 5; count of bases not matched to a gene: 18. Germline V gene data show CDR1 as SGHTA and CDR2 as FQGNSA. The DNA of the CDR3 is TGTGCCAGCAGCTTTGGGTGGGCACTCCAGGGACAGGGGTTTACTGAAGCTTTCTTT. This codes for CASSFGWALQGQGFTEAFF.

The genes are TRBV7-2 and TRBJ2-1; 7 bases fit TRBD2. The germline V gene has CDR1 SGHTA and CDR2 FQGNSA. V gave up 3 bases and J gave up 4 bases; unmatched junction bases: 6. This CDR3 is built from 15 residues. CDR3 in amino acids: CASSFTRGIYNEQFF. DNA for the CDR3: TGTGCCAGCAGCTTTACGCGGGGGATTTACAATGAGCAGTTCTTC.

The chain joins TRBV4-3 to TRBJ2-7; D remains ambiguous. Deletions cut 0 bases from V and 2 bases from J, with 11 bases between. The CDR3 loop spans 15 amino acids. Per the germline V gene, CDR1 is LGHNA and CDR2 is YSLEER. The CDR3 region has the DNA TGCGCCAGCAGCCAAGAAAGTCAGGTTACCTACGAGCAGTACTTC. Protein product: CASSQESQVTYEQYF.

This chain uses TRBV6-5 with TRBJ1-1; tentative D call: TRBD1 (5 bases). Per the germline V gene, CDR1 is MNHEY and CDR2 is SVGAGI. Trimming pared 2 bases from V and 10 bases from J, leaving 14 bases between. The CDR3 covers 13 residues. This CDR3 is CASSYVQGISAFF. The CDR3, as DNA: TGTGCCAGCAGTTACGTCCAGGGAATATCAGCTTTCTTT.

CDR3 amino acids: CASSPRQGSTEAFF. CDR3 coding DNA: TGTGCCAGCTCACCCCGACAGGGTAGCACTGAAGCTTTCTTT. The V gene is TRBV18, the J gene TRBJ1-1; 7 bases match TRBD1. Germline V gene sequence: CDR1 KGHSH, CDR2 LQKENI. CDR3 length: 14 amino acids. V shed 3 bases, J shed 4 bases, and the junction held 5 bases outside the gene matches.

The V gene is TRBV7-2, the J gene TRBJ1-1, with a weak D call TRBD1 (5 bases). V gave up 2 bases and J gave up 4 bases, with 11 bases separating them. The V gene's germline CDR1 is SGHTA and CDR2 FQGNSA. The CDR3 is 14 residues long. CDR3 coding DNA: TGTGCCAGCAGCTTACAGGGTTTGGGCACTGAAGCTTTCTTT. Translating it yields CASSLQGLGTEAFF.

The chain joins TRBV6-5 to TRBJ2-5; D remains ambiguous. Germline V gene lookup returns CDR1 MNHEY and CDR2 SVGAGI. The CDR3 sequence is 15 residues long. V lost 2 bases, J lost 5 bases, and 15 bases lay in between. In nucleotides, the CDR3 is TGTGCCAGCAGTTACGGAAGCGTCATAGGCGAGACCCAGTACTTC. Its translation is CASSYGSVIGETQYF.

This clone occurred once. CDR3 nucleotides: TGTGCCAGCAGCTTAAGACAGGGAAGGTACAATGAGCAGTTCTTC. Translating gives CASSLRQGRYNEQFF. The V gene is TRBV7-7, the J gene TRBJ2-1; 7 bases are shared with TRBD1. The CDR3 contains 15 residues. V shed 2 bases and J 4 bases; nucleotides not matched to a gene: 5. CDR1 is SSHAT, CDR2 FNYEAQ, per germline (reference sequence). Filled out from reference TRBV7-7 and TRBJ2-1, the complete variable domain reads GAGVSQSPRYKVTKRGQDVTLRCDPISSHATLYWYQQALGQGPEFLTYFNYEAQPDKSGLPSDRFSAERPEGSISTLTIQRTEQRDSAMYRCASSLRQGRYNEQFFGPGTRLTVL.

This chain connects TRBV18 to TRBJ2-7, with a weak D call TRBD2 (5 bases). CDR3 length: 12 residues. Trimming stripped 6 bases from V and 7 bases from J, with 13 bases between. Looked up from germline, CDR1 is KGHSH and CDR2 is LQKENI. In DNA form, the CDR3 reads TGTGCCAGCTCCCCTGGGGAGAGGGAGCAGTACTTC. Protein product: CASSPGEREQYF.

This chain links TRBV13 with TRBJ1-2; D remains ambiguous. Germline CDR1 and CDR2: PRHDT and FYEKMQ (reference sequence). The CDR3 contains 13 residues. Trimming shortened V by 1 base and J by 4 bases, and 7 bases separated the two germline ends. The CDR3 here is CASSLAQFYGYTF. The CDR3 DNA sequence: TGTGCCAGCAGCTTAGCGCAGTTCTATGGCTACACCTTC.

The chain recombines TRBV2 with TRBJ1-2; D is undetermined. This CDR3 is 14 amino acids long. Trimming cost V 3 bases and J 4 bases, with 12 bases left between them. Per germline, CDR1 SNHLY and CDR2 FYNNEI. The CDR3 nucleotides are TGTGCCAGCAGTGAGGCGGCGAACGGCTATGGCTACACCTTC. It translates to CASSEAANGYGYTF.

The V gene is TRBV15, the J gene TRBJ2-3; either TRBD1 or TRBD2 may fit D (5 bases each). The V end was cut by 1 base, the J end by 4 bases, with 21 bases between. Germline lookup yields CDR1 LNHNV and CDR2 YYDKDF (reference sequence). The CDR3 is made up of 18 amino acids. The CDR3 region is CATSRGGASGRPPDTQYF. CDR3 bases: TGTGCCACCAGCAGAGGTGGGGCGTCGGGACGGCCCCCAGATACGCAGTATTTT.

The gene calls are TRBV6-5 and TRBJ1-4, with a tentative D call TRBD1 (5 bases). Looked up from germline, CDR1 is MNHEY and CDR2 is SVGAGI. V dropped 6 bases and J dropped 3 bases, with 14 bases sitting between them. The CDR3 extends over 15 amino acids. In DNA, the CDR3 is TGTGCCAGCAGATCCTTGGGGGAATCTAATGAAAAACTGTTTTTT. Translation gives CASRSLGESNEKLFF.

CDR3 in DNA: TGTGCCAGCAGCTTAGGAGGACTAGCGGGTACCAAAGATACGCAGTATTTT. Its protein product is CASSLGGLAGTKDTQYF. The chain employs TRBV11-1 and TRBJ2-3; TRBD2 aligns across 11 bases. The CDR3 runs to 17 residues. V was pared by 1 base and J by 5 bases, with 8 bases of the junction left unmatched. CDR1 is SGHAT, CDR2 FQDESV, per germline (reference sequence).

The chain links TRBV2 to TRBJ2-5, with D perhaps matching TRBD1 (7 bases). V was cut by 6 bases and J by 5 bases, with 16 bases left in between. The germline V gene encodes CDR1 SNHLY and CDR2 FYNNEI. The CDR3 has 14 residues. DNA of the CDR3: TGTGCCAGCAGCGAGACAGGGAGGCGTGAGACCCAGTACTTC. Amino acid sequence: CASSETGRRETQYF. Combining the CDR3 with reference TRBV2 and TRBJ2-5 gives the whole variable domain EPEVTQTPSHQVTQMGQEVILRCVPISNHLYFYWYRQILGQKVEFLVSFYNNEISEKSEIFDDQFSVERPDGSNFTLKIRSTKLEDSAMYFCASSETGRRETQYFGPGTRLLVL.

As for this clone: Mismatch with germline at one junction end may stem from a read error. CDR3 nucleotides: TGTGCCGCCAGTGAGAGATATACTCAAGAGACCCAGTACTTC. Protein sequence: CAASERYTQETQYF. This chain joins TRBV15 and TRBJ2-5; D call uncertain. Germline V gene sequence: CDR1 LNHNV, CDR2 YYDKDF (reference sequence). CDR3 length: 14 amino acids.

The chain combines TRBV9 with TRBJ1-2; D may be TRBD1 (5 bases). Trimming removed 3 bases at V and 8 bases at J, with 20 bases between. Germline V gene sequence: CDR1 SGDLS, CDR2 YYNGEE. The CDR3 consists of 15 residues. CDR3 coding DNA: TGTGCCAGCAGCGAGGGGACCGGCCTAAAGGGAGGCTACACCTTC. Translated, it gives CASSEGTGLKGGYTF. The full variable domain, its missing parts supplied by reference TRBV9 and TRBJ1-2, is DSGVTQTPKHLITATGQRVTLRCSPRSGDLSVYWYQQSLDQGLQFLIQYYNGEERAKGNILERFSAQQFPDLHSELNLSSLELGDSALYFCASSEGTGLKGGYTFGSGTRLTVV.

The CDR3 sequence: CASSPGPDESEAFF. The CDR3 bases are TGCGCCAGCAGCCCGGGCCCGGACGAATCTGAAGCTTTCTTT. This chain uses TRBV5-1 with TRBJ1-1, with D hard to call. In germline, CDR1 is SGHRS, CDR2 YFSETQ. Trimming took 4 bases from V and 6 from J, leaving 16 bases between them. The CDR3 length is 14 residues.

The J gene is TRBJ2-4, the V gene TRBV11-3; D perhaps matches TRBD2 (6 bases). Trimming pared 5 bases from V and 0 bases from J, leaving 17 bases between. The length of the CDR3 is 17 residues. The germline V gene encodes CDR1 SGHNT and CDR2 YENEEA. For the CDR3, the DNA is TGTGCCAGCAGCCTCGGAGGTGGAGGGGTAGCCAAAAACATTCAGTACTTC. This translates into CASSLGGGGVAKNIQYF.

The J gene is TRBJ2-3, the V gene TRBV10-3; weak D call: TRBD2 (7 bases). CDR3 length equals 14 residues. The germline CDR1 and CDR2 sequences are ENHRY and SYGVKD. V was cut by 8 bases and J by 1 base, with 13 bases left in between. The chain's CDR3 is CAIERGGGTDTQYF. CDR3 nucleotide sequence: TGTGCCATCGAAAGGGGGGGAGGCACAGATACGCAGTATTTT.

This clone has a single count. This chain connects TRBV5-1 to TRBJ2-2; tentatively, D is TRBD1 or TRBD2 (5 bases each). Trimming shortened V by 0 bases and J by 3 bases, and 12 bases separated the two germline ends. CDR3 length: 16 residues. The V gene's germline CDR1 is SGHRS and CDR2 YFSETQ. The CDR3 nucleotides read TGCGCCAGCAGCTTGGCAATGGGGGAGCACACCGGGGAGCTGTTTTTT. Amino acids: CASSLAMGEHTGELFF.

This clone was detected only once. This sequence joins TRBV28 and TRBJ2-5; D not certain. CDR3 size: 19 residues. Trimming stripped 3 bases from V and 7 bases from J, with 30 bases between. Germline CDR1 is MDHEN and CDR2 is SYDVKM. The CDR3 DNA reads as TGTGCCAGCAGTTTGTATCCCTCGACCCCTGTAATTTTTGCGGTGACCCAGTACTTC. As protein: CASSLYPSTPVIFAVTQYF.

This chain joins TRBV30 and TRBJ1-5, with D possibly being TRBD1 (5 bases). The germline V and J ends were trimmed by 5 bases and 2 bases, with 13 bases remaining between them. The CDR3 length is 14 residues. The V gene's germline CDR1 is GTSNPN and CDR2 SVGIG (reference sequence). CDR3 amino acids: CAWGRGGGNQPQHF. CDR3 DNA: TGTGCCTGGGGTCGGGGAGGGGGCAATCAGCCCCAGCATTTT.

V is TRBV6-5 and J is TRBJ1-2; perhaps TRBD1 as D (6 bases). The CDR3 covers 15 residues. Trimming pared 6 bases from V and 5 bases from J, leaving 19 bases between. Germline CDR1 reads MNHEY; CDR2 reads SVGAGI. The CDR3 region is CASRDRTVWGYGYTF. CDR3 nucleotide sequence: TGTGCCAGCAGAGACCGGACAGTTTGGGGGTATGGCTACACCTTC.

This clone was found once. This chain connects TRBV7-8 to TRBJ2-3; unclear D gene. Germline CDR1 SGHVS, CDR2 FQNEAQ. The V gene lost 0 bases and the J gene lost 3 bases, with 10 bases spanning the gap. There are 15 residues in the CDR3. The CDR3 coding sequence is TGTGCCAGCAGCTTAGCCCGTTCAGTAACAGATACGCAGTATTTT. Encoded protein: CASSLARSVTDTQYF.

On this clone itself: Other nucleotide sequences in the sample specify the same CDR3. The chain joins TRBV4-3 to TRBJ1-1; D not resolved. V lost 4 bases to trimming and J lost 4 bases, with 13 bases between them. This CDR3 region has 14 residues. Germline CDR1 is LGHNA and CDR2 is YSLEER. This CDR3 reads CASSPGSRSTEAFF. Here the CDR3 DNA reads TGCGCCAGCAGCCCCGGATCCCGGAGCACTGAAGCTTTCTTT.